This T cell receptor beta chain was captured by sequencing in a study of Ad26.COV2.S vaccination and SARS-CoV-2 variants. In the study overall: Intramuscularly, Ad26.COV2.S was given either once or twice, 56 days apart.

CDR1 is KGHSY and CDR2 is FQNENV in the germline V gene. The CDR3 covers 13 residues. Germline trimming cut 4 bases from V and 9 bases from J; bases unmatched to any gene: 5. Here immunoSEQ multiplex PCR was the method, and the copy in TCRdb shows in-frame clones only, minus some. In the table there are fewer than 800,000 clones, more than 70% of which are singletons. The treatment denotes: roughly 18 received Ad26.COV2.S at low or high dose, single or two shots; several received placebo; per-sample allocation not given. After the first vaccine or placebo injection, samples were drawn on day 63. Boston hosted the donor, who was an adult aged 18-55 years.

The TCR comes from a person aged 18-60 years who received the Ad26.COV2.S COVID-19 vaccine or a placebo. This specimen was peripheral blood, taken in a trial of Ad26.COV2.S vaccine versus placebo. The chain joins TRBV16 to TRBJ2-1; TRBD2 aligns across 8 bases. The chain's CDR3 is CASSLYTSGEQFF. The CDR3 DNA is TGTGCCAGCAGCCTCTACACTAGCGGTGAGCAGTTCTTC.